The next 25 T cell receptor beta chains were all read from a single sample in a study of T cells in Graves' hyperthyroidism and ophthalmopathy. Authors of the study amplified TCR beta CDR3 regions from RNA transcripts. HTBI primers were the set used in a first-round RT-PCR of the TCR CDR3. TCRdb recomputed calls from the multiplex PCR reads with MiXCR, one row per CDR3 protein. The profile shows roughly 560,000 distinct CDR3 sequences, approximately 15% of them singletons. Specimen: blood. The receptors here all came from a woman in her forties with Graves' ophthalmopathy.

This clonotype came up many times. This chain's CDR3 is CSARVSGGYTF. Here the CDR3 DNA reads TGCAGTGCTAGAGTGTCGGGGGGCTACACCTTC. The V gene is TRBV20-1, the J gene TRBJ1-2, with D unclear. V dropped 1 base and J dropped 8 bases, with 8 bases sitting between them. CDR3 length equals 11 residues. Germline loops: CDR1 DFQATT, CDR2 SNEGSKA (reference sequence).

V usage is TRBV2 and J usage is TRBJ1-5, with a tentative D call TRBD1 (5 bases). Germline V gene sequence: CDR1 SNHLY, CDR2 FYNNEI. The CDR3 spans 15 residues. V was pared by 6 bases and J by 5 bases, with 17 bases between. The CDR3 bases are TGTGCCAGCAGGTCCCAGGGAAGCCTTGATCAGCCCCAGCATTTT. The encoded protein is CASRSQGSLDQPQHF.

The sample holds a few counts of this clonotype. The chain recombines TRBV11-2 with TRBJ2-5; D may correspond to TRBD1 or TRBD2 (5 bases each). This CDR3 contains 19 residues. V lost 3 bases and J lost 5, with 28 bases in between. Looked up from germline, CDR1 is SGHAT and CDR2 is FQNNGV. The CDR3 region is CASSFGTLPGTTLGETQYF. The DNA for the CDR3 is TGTGCCAGCAGCTTCGGGACCCTGCCCGGGACGACTTTAGGGGAGACCCAGTACTTC.

This clonotype has a count of ten or more. CDR3 loop: CASSLWGRRNSPLHF. Written as DNA, the CDR3 is TGTGCCAGCAGTTTATGGGGGCGACGAAATTCACCCCTCCACTTT. The V and J genes are TRBV28 and TRBJ1-6, with TRBD1 as a possible D gene (5 bases). The V gene's germline CDR1 is MDHEN and CDR2 SYDVKM. CDR3 length equals 15 residues. Trimming shortened V by 0 bases and J by 7 bases, and 10 bases separated the two germline ends.

This clonotype was detected many times. The rearrangement links TRBV19 to TRBJ1-5; 10 bases fit TRBD1. Losses at the gene ends were 4 bases for V and 6 bases for J; bases not matched to a gene: 6. From germline, CDR1 is LNHDA and CDR2 SQIVND (reference sequence). The CDR3 extends over 15 amino acids. The CDR3 spells CASSTGTGASQPQHF. DNA for the CDR3: TGTGCCAGTAGTACCGGGACAGGGGCAAGTCAGCCCCAGCATTTT. The full variable domain, its missing parts supplied by reference TRBV19 and TRBJ1-5, is DGGITQSPKYLFRKEGQNVTLSCEQNLNHDAMYWYRQDPGQGLRLIYYSQIVNDFQKGDIAEGYSVSREKKESFPLTVTSAQKNPTAFYLCASSTGTGASQPQHFGDGTRLSIL.

A word on this clonotype: The junction departs from germline at one end; a sequencing error may be responsible. J is TRBJ2-7 and V is TRBV4-1; D possibly matches TRBD1 or TRBD2 (6 bases each). CDR3 size: 15 residues. Germline-derived CDR1 and CDR2 are MGHRA and YSYEKL. CDR3 DNA sequence: TGCGCCAGCAGCCAAGTAGAGGGGGGCGGCTACGGGCAGTACTTC. Encoded protein: CASSQVEGGGYGQYF.

The rearrangement links TRBV6-5 to TRBJ1-2, with 7 bases aligning to TRBD1. Germline lookup yields CDR1 MNHEY and CDR2 SVGAGI. The CDR3 covers 12 residues. The V and J ends lost 4 bases and 8 bases, in that order; junction bases with no gene match: 4. This CDR3 reads CASSSLTGGYTF. The CDR3, as DNA: TGTGCCAGCAGTTCCCTGACAGGGGGCTACACCTTC.

The table lists this clonotype with many counts. The chain combines TRBV6-2 or TRBV6-3 with TRBJ2-6, with TRBD2 matching over 12 bases. Germline V lookup: CDR1 MNHEY, CDR2 SVGEGT. V lost 5 bases and J lost 1; bases outside the gene matches: 6. The CDR3 totals 18 residues. CDR3 in amino acids: CASSPRLAGVSGANVLTF. The CDR3 DNA reads TGTGCCAGCAGTCCACGACTAGCGGGAGTATCTGGGGCCAACGTCCTGACTTTC.

Many counts were recorded for this clonotype. The J gene is TRBJ2-5, the V gene TRBV28, with 14 bases that match TRBD2. Trimming at V came to 3 bases and at J to 2 bases, leaving 11 bases not matched to a gene. The CDR3 sequence is 19 residues long. Germline V lookup: CDR1 MDHEN, CDR2 SYDVKM. CDR3 DNA: TGTGCCAGCAGTTTGTATGGACTAGCGGGAGGACCACCACAAGAGACCCAGTACTTC. Its translation is CASSLYGLAGGPPQETQYF.

This clonotype was counted ten times or more. The rearrangement uses TRBV28 and TRBJ2-2; TRBD2 agrees at 8 bases. Germline CDR1 reads MDHEN; CDR2 reads SYDVKM. This CDR3 contains 17 residues. With 5 bases clipped from V and 7 bases from J, the junction kept 15 bases outside the gene matches. The CDR3 DNA reads as TGTGCCAGCAGTCTCCTTACAGCGGGAGAAGAGGACGGGGAGCTGTTTTTT. It translates to CASSLLTAGEEDGELFF.

This clonotype has at least ten counts. The chain recombines TRBV20-1 with TRBJ2-7; TRBD1 might be the D (5 bases). The CDR3 is made up of 14 amino acids. With 0 bases removed from V and 0 bases from J, the gap between germline ends came to 9 bases. The germline CDR1 and CDR2 sequences are DFQATT and SNEGSKA (reference sequence). The DNA for the CDR3 is TGCAGTGCTAGAGATCGGCAGGGCTCCTACGAGCAGTACTTC. It is translated as CSARDRQGSYEQYF.

This clonotype has ten or more counts. The CDR3 here is CASAGGPWDGYTF. CDR3 bases: TGTGCCAGCGCAGGGGGCCCGTGGGATGGCTACACCTTC. J is TRBJ1-2 and V is TRBV19; 8 bases agree with TRBD1. This CDR3 is 13 amino acids long. Trimming cost V 9 bases and J 6 bases; bases outside gene matches: 9. Germline V lookup: CDR1 LNHDA, CDR2 SQIVND (reference sequence).

This clonotype was counted at least ten times. The chain joins TRBV27 to TRBJ2-2; TRBD2 matches at 13 bases. Germline CDR1 is MNHEY and CDR2 is SMNVEV (reference sequence). After removal of 6 bases from V and 7 bases from J, the junction contained 8 bases not matched to a gene. The CDR3 length is 16 residues. CDR3 bases: TGTGCCAGCAGCCAACTAGCGGGAGGGCTTAGCGGGGAGCTGTTTTTT. The encoded protein is CASSQLAGGLSGELFF.

This clonotype has ten or more counts. The junction and the germline gene differ at one end; a read error may be behind it. The rearrangement uses TRBV6-5 and TRBJ1-2, with D perhaps TRBD1 (6 bases). The germline gives CDR1 MNHEY, CDR2 SVGAGI. The CDR3 is made up of 14 amino acids. The CDR3, as DNA: TGTGCCAGCAGTCACTCAACCGGGGGGCACGGCTACACCTTC. This translates into CASSHSTGGHGYTF.

This clonotype was found many times. The chain uses TRBV4-2 and TRBJ2-2; the match to TRBD2 covers 8 bases. This CDR3 spans 19 amino acids. Germline loops: CDR1 LGHNA, CDR2 YNFKEQ. The V and J ends lost 4 bases and 6 bases, in that order; junction bases with no gene match: 19. The CDR3 is CASSPKDSPISGSPGELFF. As DNA, the CDR3 is TGTGCCAGCAGCCCCAAGGACTCACCTATAAGCGGGAGCCCCGGGGAGCTGTTTTTT.

This clonotype was recorded many times. The chain joins TRBV28 to TRBJ2-7; tentative D call: TRBD2 (6 bases). CDR1 MDHEN and CDR2 SYDVKM come from the germline V gene. The V gene lost 7 bases and the J gene lost 1 base, with 17 bases spanning the gap. CDR3 length: 15 residues. The CDR3 sequence: CASTFQLASSYEQYF. In DNA form, the CDR3 reads TGTGCCAGCACCTTTCAGCTAGCGTCATCCTACGAGCAGTACTTC.

This clonotype was detected only once. CDR3 loop: CASTPGQVSNQPQHF. DNA of the CDR3: TGTGCCAGCACGCCGGGACAGGTTAGCAATCAGCCCCAGCATTTT. The chain recombines TRBV2 with TRBJ1-5; the match to TRBD1 covers 8 bases. J gave up 0 bases and V 7 bases, and 5 bases lay outside the gene matches. This CDR3 has 15 residues. Looked up from germline, CDR1 is SNHLY and CDR2 is FYNNEI.

This clonotype was found many times. The rearrangement links TRBV7-2 to TRBJ2-2; TRBD2 is a possible D gene (5 bases). The ends were cut back, 5 bases at V and 0 bases at J, with 10 bases in the middle. CDR3 size: 15 residues. Germline V gene data show CDR1 as SGHTA and CDR2 as FQGNSA. As DNA, the CDR3 is TGTGCCAGCAGCCCGTGGCGGGCGAACACCGGGGAGCTGTTTTTT. Amino acids: CASSPWRANTGELFF.

This clonotype was counted many times. The chain recombines TRBV9 with TRBJ2-5; possibly TRBD1 for D (5 bases). The CDR3 has 16 residues. V gave up 0 bases and J gave up 2 bases, with 14 bases separating them. CDR1 and CDR2 (germline): SGDLS, YYNGEE. The CDR3 nucleotides are TGTGCCAGCAGCGTAGGGGTTAGGGGTGGGCAAGAGACCCAGTACTTC. Its protein is CASSVGVRGGQETQYF.

This clonotype occurred many times. The V call is TRBV9, the J call TRBJ1-1, with unresolved D. In germline, CDR1 is SGDLS, CDR2 YYNGEE. The CDR3 spans 13 residues. V dropped 0 bases and J dropped 3 bases, with 6 bases sitting between them. The CDR3 DNA is TGTGCCAGCAGCGTAGGAGCTTACACTGAAGCTTTCTTT. Amino acid sequence: CASSVGAYTEAFF.

This rearrangement joins TRBV7-8 to TRBJ2-7; TRBD2 matches at 7 bases. The germline V gene has CDR1 SGHVS and CDR2 FQNEAQ. The CDR3 runs to 15 residues. J lost 3 bases, V lost 5 bases, and 10 bases had no gene match. CDR3 nucleotides: TGTGCCAGCAGCCCCCTAACTAGCGCCTACTACGAGCAGTACTTC. It translates to CASSPLTSAYYEQYF.

In this sample, this clonotype turned up many times. The chain combines TRBV19 with TRBJ2-7; the D gene is possibly TRBD1 (6 bases). V lost 4 bases and J 2 bases, leaving 12 bases between the germline ends. CDR1 is LNHDA and CDR2 is SQIVND in the germline V gene (reference sequence). The CDR3 totals 14 residues. The CDR3 DNA reads as TGTGCCAGTAGTACCAGACAGGAGCCCTACGAGCAGTACTTC. Translated, it gives CASSTRQEPYEQYF.

J is TRBJ1-2 and V is TRBV12-5; D gene unclear. Germline CDR1 and CDR2: LGHNT and FRNRAP. The CDR3 totals 14 residues. The V gene lost 5 bases and the J gene lost 3 bases, with 13 bases spanning the gap. CDR3 DNA: TGTGCTAGTGGTCCCCCAGGTCGTTACTATGGCTACACCTTC. Residues: CASGPPGRYYGYTF.

In this sample, this clonotype turned up many times. The CDR3 DNA reads TGTGCCACCAGTGATGCCACGGGTCGAGGGAATGGCTACACCTTC. Its translation: CATSDATGRGNGYTF. The chain is built from TRBV24-1 and TRBJ1-2; no firm D call. V lost 3 bases and J 6 bases, leaving 16 bases between the germline ends. The CDR3 extends over 15 amino acids. Per the germline V gene, CDR1 is KGHDR and CDR2 is SFDVKD.

This clonotype was counted many times. DNA for the CDR3: TGTGCCAGCAGCTCCCGGACAGGTGGGAGTAACATTCAGTACTTC. This translates into CASSSRTGGSNIQYF. The chain links TRBV7-2 to TRBJ2-4; 7 nucleotides line up with TRBD1. Germline CDR1 SGHTA, CDR2 FQGNSA. CDR3 length: 15 amino acids. V lost 4 bases, J lost 7 bases, and 10 bases stayed unmatched.